Below, one TCR beta chain is given with its context. Generated by immunoSEQ multiplex PCR, the TCRdb table keeps only in-frame clones and is missing some. Altogether a few hundred thousand clones are present, roughly 85% being singletons, with the ten largest covering under 2.5%. The data originate from a study of blood T cell repertoires in COVID-19. About the study: The United States, Italy and Spain supplied acute and convalescent COVID-19 samples. From T cells, B-cell-depleted T cells, or PBMCs came the material, which was cDNA or gDNA.

Residents of under 25 US areas, aged about 18 to 95 years, made up the participants. Recovered Cohort 3 donors showed two negative PCRs, clearance, or symptom resolution. The V gene's germline CDR1 is MNHEY and CDR2 SVGAGI. The V end was cut by 0 bases, the J end by 6 bases, with 9 bases between. The CDR3 sequence is 13 residues long. The chain recombines TRBV6-5 with TRBJ2-7, with D hard to call. Material: PBMCs or T cells enriched from blood (not recorded which). This TCR was recovered from a man aged 25-40 years who had recovered from COVID-19. In DNA form, the CDR3 reads TGTGCCAGCAGTTACTCATGGGCCTCCGAGCAGTACTTC. Amino acid sequence: CASSYSWASEQYF.